The 14 T cell receptor beta chains given below trace back to one sample, sequenced in a study of OX40 agonist ivuxolimab in advanced cancers. Clones were sequenced by immunoSEQ multiplex PCR, and TCRdb holds only the in-frame ones, with some missing. The table records some 34,000 clones, 88% of them present only once. The sequences come from CD4+ or CD8+ T cells sorted from blood, collected in a trial of the OX40 agonist ivuxolimab. These receptors all stem from an adult with an advanced solid tumor such as melanoma, head and neck, liver or kidney cancer.

The gene calls are TRBV10-1 and TRBJ2-2, with 8 nucleotides matching TRBD1. The J segment lost 2 bases and the V segment lost 9 bases, leaving 8 bases of the junction unmatched. Germline CDR1 reads WNHNN; CDR2 reads SYGVQD (reference sequence). The CDR3 consists of 15 residues. The CDR3 region has the DNA TGCGCCAGTAGCTCAGGGGGCCTAAACACCGGGGAGCTGTTTTTT. It translates to CASSSGGLNTGELFF.

V usage is TRBV4-3 and J usage is TRBJ1-1, with D unclear. V shed 6 bases and J shed 5 bases, with 19 bases lying between them. Per the germline V gene, CDR1 is LGHNA and CDR2 is YSLEER. The length of the CDR3 is 15 residues. The CDR3 here is CASRTYSSWTTEAFF. In nucleotides, the CDR3 is TGCGCCAGCAGAACCTATAGTTCATGGACGACTGAAGCTTTCTTT.

This sequence joins TRBV4-3 and TRBJ2-3; D gene ambiguous. The CDR3 has 14 amino acids. The V end was cut by 1 base, the J end by 2 bases, with 7 bases between. Germline V gene sequence: CDR1 LGHNA, CDR2 YSLEER. The CDR3 loop is CASSQGLLTDTQYF. CDR3 DNA sequence: TGCGCCAGCAGCCAAGGGTTGCTCACAGATACGCAGTATTTT.

V usage is TRBV11-3 and J usage is TRBJ2-7; possible D gene TRBD1, 5 bases. Germline values: CDR1 SGHNT, CDR2 YENEEA. Trimming shortened V by 6 bases and J by 2 bases, and 11 bases separated the two germline ends. The length of the CDR3 is 13 residues. The CDR3 spells CASRAIQAYEQYF. CDR3 DNA: TGTGCCAGCAGGGCAATACAGGCCTACGAGCAGTACTTC. Using reference TRBV11-3 and TRBJ2-7 for the parts outside the CDR3, the full variable domain is EAGVVQSPRYKIIEKKQPVAFWCNPISGHNTLYWYLQNLGQGPELLIRYENEEAVDDSQLPKDRFSAERLKGVDSTLKIQPAELGDSAVYLCASRAIQAYEQYFGPGTRLTVT.

J is TRBJ2-1 and V is TRBV6-5; D not resolved. V gave up 2 bases and J gave up 0 bases, with 8 bases separating them. The CDR3 has 15 residues. CDR1 and CDR2 (germline): MNHEY, SVGAGI. CDR3 in DNA: TGTGCCAGCAGTTACGGGGATAGCTCCTACAATGAGCAGTTCTTC. Its protein product is CASSYGDSSYNEQFF.

The count of this clone is one. V usage is TRBV19 and J usage is TRBJ2-7, with 10 bases identical to TRBD1. Per the germline V gene, CDR1 is LNHDA and CDR2 is SQIVND (reference sequence). The CDR3 consists of 17 residues. The V gene end was trimmed by 3 bases and the J gene end by 0 bases; junction bases not matched to a gene: 8. Here the CDR3 reads CASSIREGQGSSYEQYF. The CDR3 nucleotides are TGTGCCAGTAGTATCCGGGAGGGACAGGGGTCCTCCTACGAGCAGTACTTC.

In this sample, this clone turned up once. The chain uses TRBV10-1 and TRBJ2-5; tentatively, D is TRBD2 (6 bases). V was cut by 3 bases and J by 2 bases, with 13 bases left in between. The CDR3 is 15 residues long. Germline CDR1 and CDR2: WNHNN and SYGVQD (reference sequence). CDR3 in DNA: TGCGCCAGCAGTGACCCCTTGCGGGATCAAGAGACCCAGTACTTC. Translation: CASSDPLRDQETQYF.

In nucleotides, the CDR3 is TGCGCCAGCAGCCAAGAGCTCGCGGGAGCGTCAGATACGCAGTATTTT. This sequence encodes CASSQELAGASDTQYF. The rearrangement links TRBV4-1 to TRBJ2-3; 7 bases fit TRBD2. Unmatched junction bases numbered 7, after V lost 0 bases and J lost 4 bases. CDR1 and CDR2 (germline): MGHRA, YSYEKL. The CDR3 is made up of 16 amino acids.

The chain has TRBV5-1 and TRBJ2-1; D unclear. The V end lost 0 bases, the J end lost 0 bases, and 7 bases lay between the germline ends. The germline V gene encodes CDR1 SGHRS and CDR2 YFSETQ. The CDR3 sequence is 15 residues long. CDR3 sequence reads: CASSLGSNSYNEQFF. CDR3 bases: TGCGCCAGCAGCTTGGGGTCTAACTCCTACAATGAGCAGTTCTTC.

This sequence joins TRBV6-6 and TRBJ2-5; D tentatively reads TRBD1 or TRBD2 (5 bases each). Deletions cut 10 bases from V and 4 bases from J, with 19 bases between. The CDR3 totals 14 residues. Germline lookup yields CDR1 MNHNY and CDR2 SVGAGI (reference sequence). The CDR3 sequence: CATVRPGRGETQYF. DNA of the CDR3: TGTGCCACCGTCCGCCCGGGGCGTGGAGAGACCCAGTACTTC.

The chain joins TRBV19 to TRBJ2-1, with 11 positions matching TRBD1. With V trimmed by 2 bases and J by 4 bases, 7 bases remained unmatched. In germline, CDR1 is LNHDA, CDR2 SQIVND (reference sequence). The CDR3 is 17 residues long. DNA for the CDR3: TGTGCCAGTAGTATAATCCTAGGACAGGGGGCTTACAATGAGCAGTTCTTC. It encodes CASSIILGQGAYNEQFF.

V usage is TRBV28 and J usage is TRBJ1-1; D unresolved. The germline V and J ends were trimmed by 6 bases and 3 bases, with 20 bases remaining between them. CDR3 length equals 16 residues. Germline lookup yields CDR1 MDHEN and CDR2 SYDVKM. The CDR3 here is CASSPPMGWGDTEAFF. The CDR3 bases are TGTGCCAGCAGCCCACCTATGGGGTGGGGAGACACTGAAGCTTTCTTT.

The chain has TRBV20-1 and TRBJ1-2; D might be TRBD1 (6 bases). V was clipped by 3 bases and J by 8 bases, with 10 bases between them. This CDR3 comprises 11 residues. Per germline, CDR1 DFQATT and CDR2 SNEGSKA (reference sequence). The chain's CDR3 is CSASQDRGYTF. The DNA of the CDR3 is TGCAGTGCTAGTCAGGACAGAGGCTACACCTTC.

The chain carries TRBV7-3 and TRBJ2-5; 9 nucleotides agree with TRBD2. Trimming removed 2 bases from V and 4 bases from J; junction bases left unmatched: 5. Germline V gene data show CDR1 as SGHTA and CDR2 as FQGTGA. The CDR3 covers 15 residues. CDR3 sequence: CASSLWGLAGETQYF. CDR3 coding DNA: TGTGCCAGCAGCTTATGGGGACTAGCCGGAGAGACCCAGTACTTC.